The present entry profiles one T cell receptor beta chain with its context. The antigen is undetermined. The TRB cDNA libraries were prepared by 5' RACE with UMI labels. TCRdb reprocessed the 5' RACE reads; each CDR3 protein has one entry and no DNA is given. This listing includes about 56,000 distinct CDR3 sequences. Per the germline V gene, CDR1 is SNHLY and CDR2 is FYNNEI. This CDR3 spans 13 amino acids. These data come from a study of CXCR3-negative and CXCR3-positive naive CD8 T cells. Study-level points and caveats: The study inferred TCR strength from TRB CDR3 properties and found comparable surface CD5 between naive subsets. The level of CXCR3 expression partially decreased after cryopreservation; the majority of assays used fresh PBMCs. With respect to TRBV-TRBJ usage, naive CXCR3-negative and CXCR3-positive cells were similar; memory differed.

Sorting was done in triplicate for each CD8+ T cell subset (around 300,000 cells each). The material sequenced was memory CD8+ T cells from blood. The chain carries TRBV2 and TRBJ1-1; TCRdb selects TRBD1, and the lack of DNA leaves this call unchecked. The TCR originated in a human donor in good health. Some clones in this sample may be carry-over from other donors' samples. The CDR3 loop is CASRGTGGTEAFF.